These T cell receptor beta chains were read from a single sample in a study of cytomegalovirus exposure and HLA in healthy donors. Profiling relied on immunoSEQ multiplex PCR, and the TCRdb table lists in-frame clones only, not all of them. The sample holds approximately 180,000 clones; more than 75% are singletons and the top ten take more than 1.4%. Source material: PBMCs. Receptor source: a woman under 30 in good health and CMV-seronegative. The CDR3 runs from the conserved cysteine through the conserved F or W. The D gene is left open where the match is weak. Clone size appears in some rows only: once, few, many, or a class for an expanded clone.

V: TRBV30; J: TRBJ1-2; size: .; D: .; CDR3: CAWIPRQGFYGYTF; DNA: TGTGCCTGGATTCCCCGCCAGGGGTTCTATGGCTACACCTTC
V: TRBV29-1; J: TRBJ1-2; size: once; D: .; CDR3: CSVPRGGSGYTF; DNA: TGCAGCGTCCCCAGGGGAGGGAGTGGCTACACCTTC
V: TRBV7-9; J: TRBJ1-1; size: .; D: TRBD1; CDR3: CASSLGSGGLGDTEAFF; DNA: TGTGCCAGCTCCCTCGGGTCAGGGGGACTAGGAGACACTGAAGCTTTCTTT
V: TRBV1; J: TRBJ1-5; size: .; D: .; CDR3: CTSSQPTDSPNQPQHF; DNA: TGCACCAGCAGCCAACCCACCGACAGCCCCAATCAGCCCCAGCATTTT
V: TRBV9; J: TRBJ1-1; size: .; D: .; CDR3: CASSVHGDTEAFF; DNA: TGTGCCAGCAGCGTCCACGGGGACACTGAAGCTTTCTTT
V: TRBV7-2; J: TRBJ1-5; size: once; D: .; CDR3: CASSLNRAYNQPQHF; DNA: TGTGCCAGCAGCCTTAACAGGGCCTACAATCAGCCCCAGCATTTT
V: TRBV2; J: TRBJ1-2; size: .; D: .; CDR3: CASKTLKGRYGYTF; DNA: TGTGCCAGCAAAACACTGAAGGGGAGGTATGGCTACACCTTC
V: TRBV2; J: TRBJ1-5; size: .; D: .; CDR3: CASSFQGRINQPQHF; DNA: TGTGCCAGCAGTTTTCAGGGGCGTATTAATCAGCCCCAGCATTTT
V: TRBV18; J: TRBJ2-7; size: .; D: .; CDR3: CASSPAATDRFEQYF; DNA: TGTGCCAGCTCACCGGCTGCGACAGACCGCTTCGAGCAGTACTTC
V: TRBV5-1; J: TRBJ2-1; size: .; D: TRBD2; CDR3: CASSLGGTSGVAEQFF; DNA: TGCGCCAGCAGCTTGGGGGGGACTAGCGGCGTCGCTGAGCAGTTCTTC
V: TRBV4-1; J: TRBJ2-5; size: .; D: TRBD1; CDR3: CASSAGDREGETQYF; DNA: TGCGCCAGCAGCGCTGGGGACAGAGAGGGAGAGACCCAGTACTTC
V: TRBV5-1; J: TRBJ2-5; size: .; D: .; CDR3: CASSLVITRVSPSQTQYF; DNA: TGCGCCAGCAGCTTGGTCATCACTAGGGTTTCCCCCTCACAGACCCAGTACTTC